This entry concerns a single T cell receptor beta chain. Its binding antigen is unknown. The sample holds no much larger clone one base away, and base qualities are not on file. The receptor library was made with 5' RACE. The sample was run on an Illumina HiSeq 2500. A second about 7 to 11 cycle PCR used a sample-barcoded 5' primer and a J-beta primer mix. A template-switch 5' adaptor carrying 12 random nucleotides introduced a unique molecular identifier onto each TCR beta cDNA molecule. Each sample yielded at least 2.5 million CDR3-containing paired-end reads. First-strand cDNA was synthesized from all RNA with the Mint cDNA synthesis kit, primed by a TRBC-specific oligonucleotide. Following uracil-DNA glycosylase treatment, a first 18-cycle PCR with universal primers M1SS and BC2_uni_R was performed on all cDNA. The original pipeline was this. For normalization, 1 million high-quality reads were randomly selected from each sample, with every read carrying a distinct molecular identifier. Reads with shared molecular identifiers were discarded instead of being binned into consensus sequences. MiTCR, run with a Q25 quality threshold and the strictest error-elimination algorithm, handled CDR3 identification, clonotype clustering and error correction. A nonparametric unseen species model using Euler transformation provided a lower-bound estimate of total TCR beta diversity. The public reads were quality trimmed at Q25 with fastp and then assembled into clones with MiXCR by TCRdb, keeping productive beta chains. One record per CDR3 amino acid sequence lists the most common genes and DNA. The V and J calls and clone size come from TCRdb's table, not from the authors' own analysis. Here the sample has about a million distinct CDR3 sequences; about 51% occur a single time. The top ten clonotypes cover about a fifth of the sample.

The sample comes from a study of blood T cells in healthy people across ages (dated by TCRdb to 2013 to 2016). Regarding the research as a whole: In model experiments, template switching captured about one uniquely barcoded TCR beta cDNA molecule for every two T cells. The donors were divided into four age groups: young (average around 16 years), middle-aged (approximately 41), aged (62) and long-lived (about 84). Two additional independent replicas of 1 million unique cDNA reads from the same blood draw were analyzed for two donors (one aged 18 to 30 and one aged 80 or older). To avoid experimental bias, donors of different ages were randomly spread across the sequencing lanes. Age-related changes in TCR beta repertoire diversity were measured in the study by deep sequencing normalized with unique cDNA molecular identifiers. Overall study results and their limits: Observed TCR beta diversity correlated strongly with the percentage of naive T cells measured by flow cytometry. Donor CMV infection status was unknown, potentially confounding age-related changes in expanded clonotypes. The long-lived group showed more naive CD4+ T cells, fewer expanded clones and increased TCR diversity than the aged group, suggesting age selection. Conclusive comparison of naive and antigen-experienced compartments was prevented by the profiling of bulk unsorted PBMCs. Observed TCR beta diversity per million T cells fell roughly linearly with age, and a significant reduction was already apparent by age roughly 40. Total diversity estimates from one million sequenced T cells were considered lower bounds and underestimates.

Donors were 39 systemically healthy Caucasian individuals from Russia aged roughly 6 to 95 years. About 10 milliliters of peripheral blood were collected from each donor into EDTA-treated Vacutainer tubes. Ficoll-Paque density-gradient centrifugation was used to isolate PBMCs, with at least 6 million per sample. Trizol reagent was used to extract total RNA from PBMCs, with at least 5.5 micrograms per sample. The percentages of naive CD45RAhigh/CD27high T cells were determined by flow cytometry on a PBMC aliquot from every donor. CDR1 and CDR2 were assigned from the germline V gene as KGHDR and SFDVKD. The CDR3 numbers 12 residues from cysteine through phenylalanine. The kept DNA is CDR3 alone, 36 bases in frame from the first base. Ends trimmed: V by 9 bases, J by 3 bases; bases unmatched to a gene: 1.

Sequencing used blood. The clonotype originates from a woman aged 55-69 years in good health. The chain links TRBV24-1 with TRBJ2-3, with 8 bases matching TRBD1. CDR3 region: CATRQGTDTQYF. In nucleotides, the sequence is TGTGCCACCCGACAGGGGACAGATACGCAGTATTTT.